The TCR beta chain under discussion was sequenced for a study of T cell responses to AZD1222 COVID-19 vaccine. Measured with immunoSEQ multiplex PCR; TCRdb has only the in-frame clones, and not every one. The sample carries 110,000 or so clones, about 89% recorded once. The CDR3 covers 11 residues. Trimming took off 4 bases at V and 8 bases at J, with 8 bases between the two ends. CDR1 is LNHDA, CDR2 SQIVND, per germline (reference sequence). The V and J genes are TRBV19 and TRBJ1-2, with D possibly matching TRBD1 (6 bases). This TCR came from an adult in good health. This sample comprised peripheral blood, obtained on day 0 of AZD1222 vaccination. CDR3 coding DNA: TGTGCCAGTAGTAACAGGGCCGGCTACACCTTC. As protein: CASSNRAGYTF.